The 9 T cell receptor beta chains listed next were all sequenced from one sample in a study of blood T cell repertoires in COVID-19. TCRdb keeps only in-frame clones here, not all; method: immunoSEQ multiplex PCR. The sample shows 90,000 or so clones, approximately 90% of them seen only once. Sequencing was performed on peripheral blood. Receptors were obtained from a woman aged 55 to 70 with COVID-19, enrolled during active disease.

The CDR3 sequence: CASSYGDRGDYEQYF. In DNA, the CDR3 is TGTGCCAGCAGTTACGGGGACAGGGGGGACTACGAGCAGTACTTC. The V call is TRBV6-5, the J call TRBJ2-7, with 11 bases identical to TRBD1. Trimming took 2 bases from V and 3 from J; bases not matched to a gene: 3. In germline, CDR1 is MNHEY, CDR2 SVGAGI. The CDR3 has 15 amino acids.

V gene TRBV7-2 combines with J gene TRBJ1-1; D not certain. V was trimmed by 1 base and J by 0 bases, leaving 9 bases between them. Germline CDR1 SGHTA, CDR2 FQGNSA. The length of the CDR3 is 15 residues. CDR3 DNA: TGTGCCAGCAGCTTAGTTGGCGGTCTGAACACTGAAGCTTTCTTT. The encoded protein is CASSLVGGLNTEAFF.

The genes are TRBV5-5 and TRBJ1-2; 11 bases line up with TRBD1. The CDR3 sequence is 15 residues long. Germline CDR1 is SGHKS and CDR2 is YYEKEE (reference sequence). The ends lost 1 base at V and 5 bases at J; junction bases unmatched: 4. CDR3 sequence reads: CASSLRTGGAYGYTF. CDR3 in DNA: TGTGCCAGCAGCTTGAGGACAGGGGGCGCTTATGGCTACACCTTC.

V is TRBV29-1 and J is TRBJ1-2; 8 positions agree with TRBD1. The V and J ends lost 6 bases and 4 bases, in that order; junction bases with no gene match: 4. The germline CDR1 and CDR2 sequences are SQVTM and ANQGSEA. The CDR3 extends over 12 amino acids. CDR3 in DNA: TGCAGCGTAAGAACAGGGGGCTATGGCTACACCTTC. Its protein is CSVRTGGYGYTF. The variable domain in full, with the rest retrieved from reference TRBV29-1 and TRBJ1-2, is SAVISQKPSRDICQRGTSLTIQCQVDSQVTMMFWYRQQPGQSLTLIATANQGSEATYESGFVIDKFPISRPNLTFSTLTVSNMSPEDSSIYLCSVRTGGYGYTFGSGTRLTVV.

The J gene is TRBJ1-2, the V gene TRBV12-5, with D unresolved. From germline, CDR1 is LGHNT and CDR2 FRNRAP. The CDR3 spans 16 residues. Deletions cut 1 base from V and 5 bases from J, with 17 bases between. DNA of the CDR3: TGTGCTAGTGGTTTGGATCGGACGGGAGAGATTTATGGCTACACCTTC. Protein: CASGLDRTGEIYGYTF.

This chain joins TRBV6-5 and TRBJ2-5; D uncertain. The V gene's germline CDR1 is MNHEY and CDR2 SVGAGI. Trimming removed 6 bases at V and 1 base at J, with 12 bases between. The CDR3 runs to 14 residues. The CDR3 is CASSRRLAQETQYF. CDR3 nucleotides: TGTGCCAGCAGCCGGAGACTGGCCCAAGAGACCCAGTACTTC.

The chain is built from TRBV5-1 and TRBJ1-1; 8 bases fit TRBD1. Germline values: CDR1 SGHRS, CDR2 YFSETQ. Trimming took 1 base from V and 5 from J; bases not matched to a gene: 10. The CDR3 length is 16 residues. CDR3 loop: CASSLRQGAGGTEAFF. DNA for the CDR3: TGCGCCAGCAGCTTGCGGCAGGGGGCCGGTGGTACTGAAGCTTTCTTT. Filled out from reference TRBV5-1 and TRBJ1-1, the complete variable domain reads KAGVTQTPRYLIKTRGQQVTLSCSPISGHRSVSWYQQTPGQGLQFLFEYFSETQRNKGNFPGRFSGRQFSNSRSEMNVSTLELGDSALYLCASSLRQGAGGTEAFFGQGTRLTVV.

The chain carries TRBV7-3 and TRBJ2-7; 7 bases are shared with TRBD2. There are 14 residues in the CDR3. With V trimmed by 1 base and J by 3 bases, 3 bases remained unmatched. Looked up from germline, CDR1 is SGHTA and CDR2 is FQGTGA. This CDR3 is CASSLSGGNYEQYF. CDR3 DNA sequence: TGTGCCAGCAGCTTAAGCGGGGGAAACTACGAGCAGTACTTC.

This clone was counted between two and nine times. The chain recombines TRBV2 with TRBJ2-7; TRBD1 aligns across 9 bases. Germline CDR1 SNHLY, CDR2 FYNNEI. This CDR3 contains 14 residues. J gave up 4 bases and V 5 bases, and 6 bases lay outside the gene matches. The CDR3 bases are TGTGCCAGCAGTCTACAGGGGGCGCCGTACGAGCAGTACTTC. This translates into CASSLQGAPYEQYF.